These 21 T cell receptor beta chains came from one sample sequenced in a study of spatial heterogeneity in lung cancer. Via MiXCR, TCRdb re-called the 5' RACE reads, giving one row per CDR3 protein. This table holds some 100,000 distinct CDR3 sequences, around 9% found once. Regarding time point: sample taken at primary tumor resection. Whole RNA, which was extracted from tumor, nontumor lung tissue or frozen PBMC, was sequenced without any cell sorting. The sequencing used PBMCs, collected at surgery. These receptors were taken from a male donor with early-stage non-small cell lung cancer.

This clonotype was counted only a few times. This chain uses TRBV20-1 with TRBJ2-7, with 7 bases matching TRBD1. CDR1 is DFQATT and CDR2 is SNEGSKA in the germline V gene (reference sequence). CDR3 length: 15 residues. Trimming cost V 4 bases and J 2 bases; bases outside gene matches: 11. DNA for the CDR3: TGCAGTGCTAACCCGACAGGGAAAGACCCCTACGAGCAGTACTTC. Translation: CSANPTGKDPYEQYF.

This clonotype was seen at least ten times. This sequence joins TRBV5-1 and TRBJ1-5; the D is unclear. The V end was cut by 3 bases, the J end by 4 bases, with 14 bases between. CDR3 length equals 15 residues. Germline CDR1 SGHRS, CDR2 YFSETQ. CDR3 DNA sequence: TGCGCCAGCAGCTCGGCCGGACTGCCAAATCAGCCCCAGCATTTT. Translated, it gives CASSSAGLPNQPQHF.

The rearrangement links TRBV28 to TRBJ2-3, with TRBD2 matching 14 bases. The CDR3 has 17 residues. CDR1 is MDHEN, CDR2 SYDVKM, per germline. The junction had 7 bases not matched to a gene; V was cut back by 5 bases and J by 3 bases. CDR3 sequence: CASSPQTSGRGTDTQYF. The CDR3 nucleotides are TGTGCCAGCAGTCCTCAGACTAGCGGGAGGGGTACAGATACGCAGTATTTT.

V gene TRBV10-3 combines with J gene TRBJ1-6; D is unresolved. Germline CDR1 ENHRY, CDR2 SYGVKD. The V gene lost 3 bases and the J gene lost 7 bases, with 13 bases spanning the gap. This CDR3 region has 15 residues. The CDR3 DNA sequence: TGTGCCATCAGTGAAGGTGGACCTCGAAATTCACCCCTCCACTTT. Translation gives CAISEGGPRNSPLHF.

This clonotype was counted many times. The rearrangement joins TRBV28 to TRBJ2-1; no reliable D call. The ends were cut back, 6 bases at V and 0 bases at J, with 3 bases in the middle. The germline V gene encodes CDR1 MDHEN and CDR2 SYDVKM. This CDR3 has 12 residues. For the CDR3, the DNA is TGTGCCAGCAGGGGCTCCTACAATGAGCAGTTCTTC. Translating it yields CASRGSYNEQFF.

The chain joins TRBV11-2 to TRBJ2-3; 8 nucleotides agree with TRBD2. CDR3 length: 14 amino acids. V lost 5 bases and J lost 5; bases outside the gene matches: 6. Germline CDR1 reads SGHAT; CDR2 reads FQNNGV. The CDR3 region is CASSAHGGEDTQYF. In DNA form, the CDR3 reads TGTGCCAGCAGCGCCCACGGGGGGGAAGATACGCAGTATTTT.

This chain connects TRBV5-5 to TRBJ2-3; D gene unclear. With 2 bases removed from V and 0 bases from J, the gap between germline ends came to 10 bases. The CDR3 loop spans 15 amino acids. The germline gives CDR1 SGHKS, CDR2 YYEKEE (reference sequence). In nucleotides, the CDR3 is TGTGCCAGCAGCTTTCTTGGCAGTAGCACAGATACGCAGTATTTT. It yields the protein CASSFLGSSTDTQYF.

This clonotype appeared a few times. V is TRBV4-3 and J is TRBJ2-7; no reliable D call. Germline V CDR1 and CDR2: LGHNA, YSLEER. The CDR3 runs to 13 residues. Trimming stripped 0 bases from V and 4 bases from J, with 7 bases between. The DNA of the CDR3 is TGCGCCAGCAGCCAAGAGTTGGGTTACGAGCAGTACTTC. Translating it yields CASSQELGYEQYF.

This clonotype was picked up many times. CDR3 coding DNA: TGTGCCAGCAGCCACGCGTGGAAAAACATTCAGTACTTC. Its protein is CASSHAWKNIQYF. The rearrangement joins TRBV7-2 to TRBJ2-4; no definite D call. The V gene lost 5 bases and the J gene lost 4 bases, with 9 bases spanning the gap. Per germline, CDR1 SGHTA and CDR2 FQGNSA. This CDR3 contains 13 residues. The whole variable domain, remainder taken from reference TRBV7-2 and TRBJ2-4, is GAGVSQSPSNKVTEKGKDVELRCDPISGHTALYWYRQSLGQGLEFLIYFQGNSAPDKSGLPSDRFSAERTGGSVSTLTIQRTQQEDSAVYLCASSHAWKNIQYFGAGTRLSVL.

This clonotype occurred a few times. The chain uses TRBV20-1 and TRBJ1-2; tentative D call: TRBD1 (6 bases). This CDR3 spans 14 amino acids. CDR1 is DFQATT and CDR2 is SNEGSKA in the germline V gene (reference sequence). V gave up 1 base and J gave up 0 bases, with 9 bases separating them. CDR3 sequence: CSARASGANYGYTF. CDR3 in DNA: TGCAGTGCTAGAGCGTCAGGGGCTAACTATGGCTACACCTTC.

The table lists this clonotype with a few counts. The V gene is TRBV4-1, the J gene TRBJ1-2, with 7 bases matching TRBD1. Germline V gives CDR1 MGHRA, CDR2 YSYEKL. The CDR3 consists of 14 residues. The ends lost 3 bases at V and 12 bases at J; junction bases unmatched: 13. The CDR3 sequence is CASSQTGIRQGHTF. In DNA, the CDR3 is TGCGCCAGCAGCCAGACGGGAATACGACAGGGACACACCTTC.

This clonotype was detected only a few times. DNA for the CDR3: TGCGCCAGCAGCTTGAGGCAGGGGCCGAACACTGAAGCTTTCTTT. Residues: CASSLRQGPNTEAFF. This chain connects TRBV5-1 to TRBJ1-1; possible D gene TRBD1, 6 bases. Per the germline V gene, CDR1 is SGHRS and CDR2 is YFSETQ. The CDR3 consists of 15 residues. The V gene lost 1 base and the J gene lost 1 base, with 11 bases spanning the gap.

The V gene is TRBV2, the J gene TRBJ2-7; TRBD1 or TRBD2 may be the D gene (5 bases each). The CDR3 consists of 14 residues. Germline values: CDR1 SNHLY, CDR2 FYNNEI. Trimming removed 4 bases at V and 1 base at J, with 11 bases between. CDR3 DNA: TGTGCCAGCAGTGTGGGACCTCTTTCCTACGAGCAGTACTTC. Translating gives CASSVGPLSYEQYF.

This clonotype was counted ten times or more. This chain joins TRBV28 and TRBJ2-7, with TRBD1 as a possible D gene (6 bases). The CDR3 runs to 17 residues. The V end was cut by 2 bases, the J end by 6 bases, with 23 bases between. Germline loops: CDR1 MDHEN, CDR2 SYDVKM. Here the CDR3 reads CASSLVAGARPLGEQYF. For the CDR3, the DNA is TGTGCCAGCAGTTTAGTTGCAGGGGCCCGGCCCCTCGGCGAGCAGTACTTC.

In this sample, this clonotype turned up a few times. The genes are TRBV20-1 and TRBJ2-3; 8 bases match TRBD1. The V segment lost 0 bases and the J segment 6 bases; nucleotides outside the gene matches: 5. The CDR3 runs to 14 residues. Germline assignment: CDR1 DFQATT and CDR2 SNEGSKA (reference sequence). In DNA form, the CDR3 reads TGCAGTGCTAGAGACAGGGGGCTAATGGATACGCAGTATTTT. It encodes CSARDRGLMDTQYF.

This clonotype has ten or more counts. The CDR3 sequence is CASSPGSSTQYF. CDR3 DNA: TGTGCCAGCAGCCCCGGCTCCTCTACGCAGTATTTT. The chain uses TRBV6-2 or TRBV6-3 and TRBJ2-3; D not certain. CDR3 length: 12 amino acids. Trimming removed 6 bases from V and 8 bases from J, with 12 bases in between. In germline, CDR1 is MNHEY, CDR2 SVGEGT.

The chain has TRBV2 and TRBJ2-5; 13 nucleotides match TRBD2. This CDR3 region has 17 residues. Trimming at V came to 4 bases and at J to 2 bases, leaving 7 bases not matched to a gene. CDR1 is SNHLY, CDR2 FYNNEI, per germline. In DNA form, the CDR3 reads TGTGCCAGCAGTGTGGGACTAGCGGGGAGAAAACAAGAGACCCAGTACTTC. Translating it yields CASSVGLAGRKQETQYF.

J is TRBJ2-7 and V is TRBV5-1; 8 nucleotides align to TRBD1. This CDR3 spans 14 amino acids. Germline loops: CDR1 SGHRS, CDR2 YFSETQ. After removal of 4 bases from V and 6 bases from J, the junction contained 9 bases not matched to a gene. The CDR3, as DNA: TGCGCCAGCAGCAGAACGACAGGGGCGGGCGAGCAGTACTTC. This encodes CASSRTTGAGEQYF.

This chain links TRBV3-1 with TRBJ2-5, with 8 bases lining up with TRBD1. Trimming at V came to 3 bases and at J to 2 bases, leaving 14 bases not matched to a gene. CDR1 is LGHDT, CDR2 YNNKEL, per germline (reference sequence). The length of the CDR3 is 18 residues. CDR3 nucleotide sequence: TGTGCCAGCAGCCACTGGGGATCCGGGACAGGCATGCAAGAGACCCAGTACTTC. This sequence encodes CASSHWGSGTGMQETQYF.

This chain connects TRBV2 to TRBJ2-4; 8 bases are shared with TRBD2. The CDR3 totals 17 residues. The V segment lost 9 bases and the J segment 0 bases; nucleotides outside the gene matches: 13. Germline V gene data show CDR1 as SNHLY and CDR2 as FYNNEI. CDR3 residues: CASLSGAMSKAKNIQYF. The CDR3 DNA follows: TGTGCCAGTCTTAGCGGGGCTATGAGTAAAGCCAAAAACATTCAGTACTTC.

This clonotype was counted between two and nine times. The chain couples TRBV7-6 to TRBJ2-5; 8 bases map to TRBD1. V lost 4 bases and J lost 1; bases outside the gene matches: 11. The CDR3 consists of 17 residues. Germline V gene data show CDR1 as SGHVS and CDR2 as FNYEAQ. The CDR3 here is CASSYGTGGSVQETQYF. Here the CDR3 DNA reads TGTGCCAGCAGCTACGGGACAGGAGGTAGCGTCCAAGAGACCCAGTACTTC.